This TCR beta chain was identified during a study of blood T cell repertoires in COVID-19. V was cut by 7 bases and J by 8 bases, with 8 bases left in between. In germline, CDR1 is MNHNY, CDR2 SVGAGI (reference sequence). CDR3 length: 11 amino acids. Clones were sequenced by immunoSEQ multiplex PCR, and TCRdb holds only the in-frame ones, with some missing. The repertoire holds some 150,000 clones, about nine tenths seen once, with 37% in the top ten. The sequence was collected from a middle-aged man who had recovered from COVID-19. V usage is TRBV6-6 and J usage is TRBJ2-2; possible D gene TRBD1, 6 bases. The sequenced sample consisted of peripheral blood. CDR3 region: CASKQGGELFF. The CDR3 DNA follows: TGTGCCAGCAAACAGGGAGGGGAGCTGTTTTTT.